Shown below are 29 T cell receptor beta chains from a single sample sequenced in a study of cytomegalovirus exposure and HLA in healthy donors. Primers: 60 Vbeta forward and 13 Jbeta reverse. Libraries were prepared by immunoSEQ multiplex PCR; TCRdb keeps only in-frame clonotypes and omits some of them. The table lists 150,000 to 200,000 clones, with about 6.8% in the top ten. The sample comprised PBMCs. These receptors were taken from a young man in good health and CMV-seronegative.

The chain employs TRBV4-2 and TRBJ2-5; D possibly corresponds to TRBD2 (7 bases). The CDR3 spans 19 residues. The germline V gene encodes CDR1 LGHNA and CDR2 YNFKEQ. The germline V and J ends were trimmed by 0 bases and 5 bases, with 25 bases remaining between them. CDR3: CASSQDQLGWRGQKETQYF. The CDR3 nucleotides are TGTGCCAGCAGCCAAGATCAATTGGGCTGGCGGGGGCAGAAGGAGACCCAGTACTTC.

The chain joins TRBV28 to TRBJ2-7; 7 nucleotides agree with TRBD1. CDR3 length equals 14 residues. Germline trimming cut 4 bases from V and 2 bases from J; bases unmatched to any gene: 5. In germline, CDR1 is MDHEN, CDR2 SYDVKM. In nucleotides, the CDR3 is TGTGCCAGCAGTTCCGGGACAGTCACCTACGAGCAGTACTTC. Protein: CASSSGTVTYEQYF.

The chain joins TRBV10-3 to TRBJ1-2, with 7 nucleotides matching TRBD1. The germline V gene has CDR1 ENHRY and CDR2 SYGVKD. The CDR3 is made up of 16 amino acids. Trimming cost V 6 bases and J 1 base; bases outside gene matches: 11. In DNA, the CDR3 is TGTGCCATCAGGCCGGGACAGACCCTCCTTAACTATGGCTACACCTTC. Translation gives CAIRPGQTLLNYGYTF.

V gene TRBV7-9 combines with J gene TRBJ1-4; TRBD1 might be the D (6 bases). The CDR3 consists of 13 residues. CDR1 SEHNR and CDR2 FQNEAQ come from the germline V gene (reference sequence). The ends were cut back, 4 bases at V and 7 bases at J, with 10 bases in the middle. The CDR3 spells CASSSTGSEKLFF. The CDR3 region has the DNA TGTGCCAGCAGCTCAACAGGGTCTGAAAAACTGTTTTTT.

The chain carries TRBV9 and TRBJ2-3; 8 nucleotides agree with TRBD2. Looked up from germline, CDR1 is SGDLS and CDR2 is YYNGEE. The CDR3 covers 14 residues. After removal of 6 bases from V and 6 bases from J, the junction contained 9 bases not matched to a gene. CDR3 sequence reads: CASNDLAGSDTQYF. Here the CDR3 DNA reads TGTGCCAGCAACGACCTAGCGGGTAGTGATACGCAGTATTTT.

In regard to this clone: The sample has other DNA sequences that encode this CDR3 too. The V gene is TRBV7-9, the J gene TRBJ2-7, with 9 bases aligning to TRBD1. The CDR3 sequence is 15 residues long. With 5 bases clipped from V and 1 base from J, the junction kept 6 bases outside the gene matches. CDR1 and CDR2 from the germline V gene are SEHNR and FQNEAQ (reference sequence). CDR3 nucleotides: TGTGCCAGCAGCCCCCTTGGACAGGGGTCCTACGAGCAGTACTTC. Translation gives CASSPLGQGSYEQYF.

The chain couples TRBV9 to TRBJ2-3; 7 nucleotides align to TRBD1. The germline CDR1 and CDR2 sequences are SGDLS and YYNGEE. J was trimmed by 3 bases and V by 0 bases; bases with no gene match: 4. The CDR3 has 15 amino acids. CDR3 loop: CASSVEGQPTDTQYF. The CDR3 bases are TGTGCCAGCAGCGTAGAGGGACAGCCGACAGATACGCAGTATTTT.

This rearrangement joins TRBV11-2 to TRBJ2-1, with 7 bases that match TRBD2. The ends lost 5 bases at V and 2 bases at J; junction bases unmatched: 6. The germline V gene has CDR1 SGHAT and CDR2 FQNNGV. This CDR3 spans 15 amino acids. CDR3: CASSPTSRPYNEQFF. The CDR3 DNA reads TGTGCCAGCAGCCCGACTAGCCGTCCCTACAATGAGCAGTTCTTC.

The V call is TRBV18, the J call TRBJ2-7, with D possibly matching TRBD1 (6 bases). The V end was cut by 8 bases, the J end by 0 bases, with 14 bases between. Germline-derived CDR1 and CDR2 are KGHSH and LQKENI. This CDR3 spans 14 amino acids. The CDR3 DNA sequence: TGTGCCAGCCTTGGGGGCGGTAGCTCCTACGAGCAGTACTTC. Residues: CASLGGGSSYEQYF. Supplemented by reference TRBV18 and TRBJ2-7, the full variable domain reads NAGVMQNPRHLVRRRGQEARLRCSPMKGHSHVYWYRQLPEEGLKFMVYLQKENIIDESGMPKERFSAEFPKEGPSILRIQQVVRGDSAAYFCASLGGGSSYEQYFGPGTRLTVT.

The CDR3 coding sequence is TGTGCCATCAGTGAGTCGGACAGGCTTGGCTACACCTTC. Protein: CAISESDRLGYTF. The rearrangement joins TRBV10-3 to TRBJ1-2, with 7 bases identical to TRBD1. V dropped 0 bases and J dropped 7; count of bases not matched to a gene: 2. This CDR3 spans 13 amino acids. CDR1 and CDR2 (germline): ENHRY, SYGVKD.

CDR3 coding DNA: TGTGCCAGCAGCTATACTAGCGGGAGGGCCTACGAGCAGTACTTC. Its protein is CASSYTSGRAYEQYF. V is TRBV6-5 and J is TRBJ2-7; TRBD2 matches 13 bases. V trimming: 6 bases; J trimming: 2 bases; junction bases outside the gene matches: 4. CDR1 is MNHEY, CDR2 SVGAGI, per germline. The CDR3 is 15 amino acids.

This chain uses TRBV18 with TRBJ2-1; tentatively, D is TRBD2 (5 bases). The CDR3 runs to 13 residues. The V end lost 2 bases, the J end lost 4 bases, and 6 bases lay between the germline ends. Per the germline V gene, CDR1 is KGHSH and CDR2 is LQKENI. This CDR3 reads CASSPGGYNEQFF. Here the CDR3 DNA reads TGTGCCAGCTCACCAGGCGGGTACAATGAGCAGTTCTTC.

The CDR3 nucleotides are TGTGCCAGCTCACTCCAGGGATCGTACGAGCAGTACTTC. Amino acid sequence: CASSLQGSYEQYF. The chain links TRBV18 to TRBJ2-7; TRBD1 might be the D (5 bases). V shed 4 bases and J shed 4 bases, with 11 bases lying between them. Germline values: CDR1 KGHSH, CDR2 LQKENI. This CDR3 has 13 residues. Complete variable domain (other parts from reference TRBV18 and TRBJ2-7): NAGVMQNPRHLVRRRGQEARLRCSPMKGHSHVYWYRQLPEEGLKFMVYLQKENIIDESGMPKERFSAEFPKEGPSILRIQQVVRGDSAAYFCASSLQGSYEQYFGPGTRLTVT.

With respect to this clone: This CDR3 is missing its conserved last phenylalanine or tryptophan, likely due to a read error. Written as DNA, the CDR3 is TGTGCCAGCAGCAGAACAGGGAACACTGAAGCTTTCCTT. Its translation: CASSRTGNTEAFL. The J gene is TRBJ1-1, the V gene TRBV6-4, with a weak D call TRBD1 (5 bases). Germline values: CDR1 MRHNA, CDR2 SNTAGT. The CDR3 length is 13 residues. V shed 6 bases and J shed 1 base, with 9 bases lying between them.

The chain employs TRBV11-2 and TRBJ2-1, with D perhaps TRBD1 (6 bases). The germline V gene has CDR1 SGHAT and CDR2 FQNNGV. The V and J ends lost 5 bases and 0 bases respectively, with 20 bases between them. The CDR3 has 18 residues. DNA for the CDR3: TGTGCCAGCAGCCCCTTCGGACAGAGAAGTAGCTCCTACAATGAGCAGTTCTTC. Protein product: CASSPFGQRSSSYNEQFF.

A note on this clone: Relative to the germline gene, one junction end is altered; a read error may explain this. The gene calls are TRBV19 and TRBJ1-2; D is possibly TRBD1 (5 bases). The CDR3 is 15 amino acids. The germline V gene has CDR1 LNHDA and CDR2 SQIVND (reference sequence). CDR3 sequence (DNA): TGTGCCAGTAGCATAGCGATGACAGCCACCCTTGAGTACACCTTC. It specifies CASSIAMTATLEYTF.

This chain connects TRBV7-7 to TRBJ2-1, with 9 bases that match TRBD2. CDR3 size: 15 residues. The ends lost 6 bases at V and 7 bases at J; junction bases unmatched: 10. Germline V lookup: CDR1 SSHAT, CDR2 FNYEAQ (reference sequence). The CDR3 spells CASSLSGGGANEQFF. The CDR3 DNA sequence: TGTGCCAGCAGTCTTAGCGGCGGGGGGGCGAATGAGCAGTTCTTC.

Comment on this clone: Other DNA sequences within the sample encode an identical CDR3. This sequence joins TRBV5-1 and TRBJ2-7, with 8 bases matching TRBD1. The CDR3 has 14 amino acids. Germline CDR1 is SGHRS and CDR2 is YFSETQ. V gave up 3 bases and J gave up 2 bases; unmatched junction bases: 4. CDR3 nucleotides: TGCGCCAGCAGCTCTGGACAGGGAGCCTACGAGCAGTACTTC. Protein sequence: CASSSGQGAYEQYF.

This chain joins TRBV18 and TRBJ2-5; D perhaps matches TRBD2 (6 bases). V gave up 2 bases and J gave up 5 bases, with 12 bases separating them. Germline V lookup: CDR1 KGHSH, CDR2 LQKENI. This CDR3 comprises 14 residues. The CDR3 protein is CASSPAGLAETQYF. For the CDR3, the DNA is TGTGCCAGCTCACCAGCGGGGTTAGCCGAGACCCAGTACTTC.

V usage is TRBV7-8 and J usage is TRBJ1-4; TRBD1 matches 7 bases. Germline loops: CDR1 SGHVS, CDR2 FQNEAQ. The CDR3 sequence is 16 residues long. The junction had 6 bases not matched to a gene; V was cut back by 4 bases and J by 1 base. CDR3 bases: TGTGCCAGCAGCTACGAGGGGGCAGTAACTAATGAAAAACTGTTTTTT. Translated, it gives CASSYEGAVTNEKLFF.

V gene TRBV10-1 combines with J gene TRBJ2-2, with 8 positions matching TRBD1. Germline trimming cut 5 bases from V and 4 bases from J; bases unmatched to any gene: 9. The CDR3 extends over 16 amino acids. Germline CDR1 and CDR2: WNHNN and SYGVQD (reference sequence). CDR3 loop: CASSRTRDRRTGELFF. As DNA, the CDR3 is TGCGCCAGCAGTAGGACCCGGGACAGGCGCACCGGGGAGCTGTTTTTT.

V is TRBV19 and J is TRBJ1-5, with D tentatively TRBD1 (6 bases). Per germline, CDR1 LNHDA and CDR2 SQIVND (reference sequence). The V gene lost 6 bases and the J gene lost 6 bases, with 18 bases spanning the gap. The CDR3 spans 15 residues. CDR3 in DNA: TGTGCCAGTAGCCCCGGGACACGTGCGGCTCAGCCCCAGCATTTT. Residues: CASSPGTRAAQPQHF. Together with reference TRBV19 and TRBJ1-5, the CDR3 gives the full variable domain: DGGITQSPKYLFRKEGQNVTLSCEQNLNHDAMYWYRQDPGQGLRLIYYSQIVNDFQKGDIAEGYSVSREKKESFPLTVTSAQKNPTAFYLCASSPGTRAAQPQHFGDGTRLSIL.

The V call is TRBV27, the J call TRBJ1-6; no clear D. The length of the CDR3 is 14 residues. The ends were cut back, 5 bases at V and 0 bases at J, with 5 bases in the middle. Looked up from germline, CDR1 is MNHEY and CDR2 is SMNVEV (reference sequence). In nucleotides, the CDR3 is TGTGCCAGCAGTCCGAGCTCCTATAATTCACCCCTCCACTTT. It specifies CASSPSSYNSPLHF.

CDR3: CASSEFPGGAHPGGYTF. The CDR3 DNA sequence: TGTGCCAGCAGTGAGTTCCCTGGGGGGGCCCATCCTGGTGGCTACACCTTC. The chain combines TRBV6-1 with TRBJ1-2, with D maybe TRBD1 (6 bases). With 3 bases removed from V and 7 bases from J, the gap between germline ends came to 24 bases. CDR1 is MNHNS, CDR2 SASEGT, per germline. The CDR3 is 17 amino acids.

The genes are TRBV15 and TRBJ2-3, with TRBD1 matching over 8 bases. This CDR3 has 15 amino acids. The V and J ends lost 5 bases and 3 bases, in that order; junction bases with no gene match: 7. From germline, CDR1 is LNHNV and CDR2 YYDKDF (reference sequence). In DNA, the CDR3 is TGTGCCACCAGCGCTTACAGGGACAGGACAGATACGCAGTATTTT. Protein product: CATSAYRDRTDTQYF. Supplemented by reference TRBV15 and TRBJ2-3, the full variable domain reads DAMVIQNPRYQVTQFGKPVTLSCSQTLNHNVMYWYQQKSSQAPKLLFHYYDKDFNNEADTPDNFQSRRPNTSFCFLDIRSPGLGDTAMYLCATSAYRDRTDTQYFGPGTRLTVL.

CDR3 DNA sequence: TGTGCCAGCAGTTTTAACAGGGATAGCAATCAGCCCCAGCATTTT. Amino acid sequence: CASSFNRDSNQPQHF. The V and J genes are TRBV27 and TRBJ1-5; tentative D call: TRBD1 (6 bases). The CDR3 runs 15 residues. Trimming stripped 3 bases from V and 0 bases from J, with 9 bases between. Germline V gene sequence: CDR1 MNHEY, CDR2 SMNVEV (reference sequence).

The rearrangement joins TRBV9 to TRBJ2-5; 7 bases map to TRBD1. This CDR3 contains 14 residues. With 2 bases clipped from V and 1 base from J, the junction kept 2 bases outside the gene matches. CDR1 SGDLS and CDR2 YYNGEE come from the germline V gene. The CDR3 protein is CASSVGTAQETQYF. As DNA, the CDR3 is TGTGCCAGCAGCGTTGGGACAGCCCAAGAGACCCAGTACTTC.

Written as DNA, the CDR3 is TGTGCCAGTAGTATTGAACCGGGACTAGCGGGAAGCACAGATACGCAGTATTTT. Translated: CASSIEPGLAGSTDTQYF. This sequence joins TRBV19 and TRBJ2-3; 13 bases align to TRBD2. Losses at the gene ends were 3 bases for V and 0 bases for J; bases not matched to a gene: 6. The CDR3 has 18 residues. Germline V gene sequence: CDR1 LNHDA, CDR2 SQIVND (reference sequence).

The rearrangement uses TRBV10-2 and TRBJ1-5; D gene uncertain. The CDR3 covers 12 residues. Germline CDR1 is WSHSY and CDR2 is SAAADI. Trimming pared 3 bases from V and 7 bases from J, leaving 7 bases between. CDR3 in DNA: TGCGCCAGCAGTGAAGGAGACCAGCCCCAGCATTTT. This encodes CASSEGDQPQHF.